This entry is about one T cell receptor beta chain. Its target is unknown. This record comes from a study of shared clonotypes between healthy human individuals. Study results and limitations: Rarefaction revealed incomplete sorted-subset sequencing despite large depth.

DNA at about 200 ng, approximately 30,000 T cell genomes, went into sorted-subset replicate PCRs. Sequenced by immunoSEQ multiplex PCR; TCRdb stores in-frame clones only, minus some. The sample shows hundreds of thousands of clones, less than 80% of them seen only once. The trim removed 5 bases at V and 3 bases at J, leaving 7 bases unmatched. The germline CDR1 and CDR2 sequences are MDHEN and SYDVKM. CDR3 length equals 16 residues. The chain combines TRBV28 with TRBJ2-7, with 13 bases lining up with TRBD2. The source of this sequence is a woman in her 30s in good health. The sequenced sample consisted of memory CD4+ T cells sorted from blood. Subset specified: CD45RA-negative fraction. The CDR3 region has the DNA TGTGCCAGCAGTCCGTGGACTAGCGGGAGTATCTACGAGCAGTACTTC. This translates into CASSPWTSGSIYEQYF.